This T cell receptor (beta chain) was documented in a study of technical replicates of blood from several donors. Libraries were prepared by immunoSEQ multiplex PCR; TCRdb keeps only in-frame clonotypes and omits some of them. Altogether over 55,000 clones are present, around 97% being singletons, with the ten largest covering approximately 0.2%. The V gene's germline CDR1 is MNHNY and CDR2 SVGAGI (reference sequence). The CDR3 is 15 residues long. Trimming removed 5 bases from V and 4 bases from J, with 17 bases in between. The genes are TRBV6-6 and TRBJ1-2, with D maybe TRBD1 (5 bases). The clonotype comes from a human donor in good health. What was sequenced was T cells isolated from PBMCs. The CDR3 sequence is CASSPPGRLGYGYTF. For the CDR3, the DNA is TGTGCCAGCAGTCCACCAGGGCGTTTGGGCTATGGCTACACCTTC.